The text below deals with one T cell receptor beta chain. Antigen unknown. Per germline, CDR1 SGHAT and CDR2 FQNNGV. The CDR3 has 15 residues. Trimming left V 5 bases short and J 10 bases short, with 21 bases between. Investigators reverse transcribed all isolated RNA, so they sequenced expressed TCRB transcripts. The method was immunoSEQ multiplex PCR; TCRdb's version includes in-frame clones alone and lacks a portion of them. The sample contains about half a million clones, about 30% of which appear only once. The data derive from a study of beta chain features in type 1 diabetes. Study-wide points: The similarity of naive, central memory and Treg TCRB repertoires appeared greater among patients than among healthy donors. Researchers caution that PCR might favor shorter templates, equally among patients and controls.

The chain carries TRBV11-2 and TRBJ2-1; TRBD1 is a possible D gene (6 bases). Sequencing was performed on naive CD4+ T cells from blood. This sequence was found in a man younger than 35 in good health. The CDR3 reads CASSLKASRQGEQFF. CDR3 DNA: TGTGCCAGCAGCCTCAAGGCCTCTAGGCAGGGGGAGCAGTTCTTC.